Shown below are 2 T cell receptor beta chains from a single sample sequenced in a study of T cells in Graves' hyperthyroidism and ophthalmopathy. RNA transcripts gave rise to amplified TCR beta CDR3 regions. The HTBI set primed first-round TCR CDR3 RT-PCR. In TCRdb, the multiplex PCR reads were re-called with MiXCR into one record per CDR3 protein. The table lists 500,000 to 650,000 distinct CDR3 sequences, roughly 15% of them singletons. The sample was blood. These receptors originate from a woman between 40 and 55 years old with Graves' hyperthyroidism.

In its sample, this clonotype was seen many times. The V and J genes are TRBV11-1 and TRBJ2-1; 11 bases are shared with TRBD1. Per germline, CDR1 SGHAT and CDR2 FQDESV (reference sequence). J was trimmed by 9 bases and V by 1 base; bases with no gene match: 2. CDR3 size: 14 residues. The CDR3 spells CASSLGGTGGEQFF. The CDR3 DNA is TGTGCCAGCAGCTTAGGAGGGACAGGGGGTGAGCAGTTCTTC.

This chain links TRBV20-1 with TRBJ2-2, with D perhaps matching TRBD2 (5 bases). There are 15 residues in the CDR3. Trimming stripped 4 bases from V and 2 bases from J, with 14 bases between. CDR1 and CDR2 from the germline V gene are DFQATT and SNEGSKA (reference sequence). CDR3 sequence: CSAINAAANTGELFF. For the CDR3, the DNA is TGCAGTGCTATCAACGCAGCGGCTAACACCGGGGAGCTGTTTTTT.